The present T cell receptor beta chain was sequenced within a study of cytomegalovirus exposure and HLA in healthy donors. Whole-study findings and limits: A highly shared variant cluster was judged a likely technical artifact.

Both 60 Vbeta primers and 13 Jbeta primers went into the PCR. Libraries were prepared by immunoSEQ multiplex PCR; TCRdb keeps only in-frame clonotypes and omits some of them. The data contain about 160,000 clones, about 75% of them singletons. As for this clone: The antigen remains undetermined.

Trimming removed 5 bases at V and 0 bases at J, with 4 bases between. CDR1 and CDR2 (germline): MNHNS, SASEGT. This CDR3 has 12 amino acids. The chain has TRBV6-1 and TRBJ1-1, with D hard to call. The sequence derives from a female donor in good health and CMV-seronegative. The sequenced material came from PBMCs. The CDR3 sequence: CASSPVNTEAFF. CDR3 sequence (DNA): TGTGCCAGCAGTCCAGTGAACACTGAAGCTTTCTTT.